Reported below is one T cell receptor beta chain. This clone was found once. Its antigen remains undetermined. The record has no base qualities; no much larger clone is one base away. This entry is derived from a study of OX40 agonist ivuxolimab in advanced cancers. Turning to the overall study: The costimulatory receptor OX40 (CD134) was targeted by ivuxolimab, a fully human IgG2 agonistic monoclonal antibody. The dose-escalation cohort was around 83% male with a mean age of about 60 years, ranging from about 20 to 80. Partial responses were achieved by three dose-escalation patients, of whom one had hepatocellular carcinoma and two had cutaneous melanoma. Of the approximately 50 dose-escalation patients, hepatocellular carcinoma was present in about 20, melanoma in around 15, renal cell carcinoma in 9 and head and neck cancer in 9. Prior anti-PD-1, anti-PD-L1 or anti-CTLA-4 therapy was permitted, and checkpoint inhibitors had been received by around 39% of dose-escalation patients. The paper describes the monotherapy dose-escalation part (N of about 55 patients) of the phase I trial of ivuxolimab. The purpose of peripheral TCRbeta sequencing was to test whether ivuxolimab changed TCR sequence diversity and led to clonal T-cell expansion. Intravenous ivuxolimab was administered to patients every 2 weeks at six dose levels: 0.01, 0.1, 0.3, 1.5, 3 and 10 mg/kg. What the work shows at the level of the full study, not this receptor alone: Low levels of normalized T-cell clonal expansion were also shown by some nonresponding patients. At doses of 0.1 to 3.0 mg/kg, clonal expansion of both CD4+ and CD8+ blood T cells was observed from baseline to week 6. Partial responders in the 0.1-3.0 mg/kg groups had among the lowest normalized peripheral clonal expansion, especially among CD8+ T cells. After ivuxolimab, more expanded clones were found on average in CD8+ T cells than in CD4+ T cells. The antigen specificity of the clonally expanded peripheral T cells was not determined.

For sequencing of the TCRbeta CDR3 region, genomic DNA was extracted from the sorted cells. The immunoSEQ Assay was used for sequencing of TCRbeta CDR3 regions. Held by TCRdb, this immuneACCESS table contains in-frame sequences only and omits some clones. Under half of the omission traces to an unresolved V gene where checked; the cause of the rest is unknown. The sample has 78,000 or so clones on record, approximately 85% of them singletons. The ten largest clones add up to 17% of the sample. The junction carries 13 bases between V and J, which are trimmed by 4 bases and 9 bases respectively. The germline V gene (reference sequence) gives CDR1 as SEHNR and CDR2 as FQNEAQ. Its CDR3 holds 13 amino acids, cysteine through phenylalanine. The entry retains the CDR3 DNA only, 39 bases that are in frame from base 1. The trial excluded patients who had a history of autoimmune disease or were on systemic immunosuppression. Peripheral blood for TCR sequencing was drawn from every dose cohort at baseline, at cycle 4 day 1 and at cycle 7 day 1. Samples came from an open-label, multicenter, first-in-human phase I dose-escalation trial of ivuxolimab. Adults with locally advanced or metastatic melanoma, renal cell, hepatocellular, or head and neck squamous cell carcinoma were enrolled in the trial. Before TCR sequencing, CD4+ T cells and CD8+ T cells from peripheral blood were sorted into separate populations.

Here the chain combines TRBV7-9 and TRBJ2-1, with no confident D gene call. The clonotype comes from an adult with an advanced solid tumor such as melanoma, head and neck, liver or kidney cancer. The sample here was CD4+ or CD8+ T cells sorted from blood, taken in a trial of the OX40 agonist ivuxolimab. The DNA sequence is given as TGTGCCAGCAGCTCCTCCGACTTTGGTGAGCAGTTCTTC. This encodes CASSSSDFGEQFF.